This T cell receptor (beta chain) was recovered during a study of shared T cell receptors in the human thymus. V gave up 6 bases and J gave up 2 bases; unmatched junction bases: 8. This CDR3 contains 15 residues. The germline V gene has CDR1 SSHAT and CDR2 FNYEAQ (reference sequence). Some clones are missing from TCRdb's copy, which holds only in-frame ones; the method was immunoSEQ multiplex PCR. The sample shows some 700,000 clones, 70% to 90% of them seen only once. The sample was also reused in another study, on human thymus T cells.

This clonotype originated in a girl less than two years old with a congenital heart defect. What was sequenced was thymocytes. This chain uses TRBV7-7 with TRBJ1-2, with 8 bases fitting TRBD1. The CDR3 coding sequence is TGTGCCAGCAGGTTAAACAGGGGGGAAAACTATGGCTACACCTTC. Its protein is CASRLNRGENYGYTF.